This T cell receptor beta chain was sequenced in a study of CXCR3-negative and CXCR3-positive naive CD8 T cells. General observations from the study: The study found more hydrophobic TRB CDR3s in CXCR3-positive naive cells than in CXCR3-negative naive cells. Once cells were cryopreserved, CXCR3 expression went down partly, and most assays used fresh PBMCs.

Naive CD8+ T cells showed CD45RO-CCR7+CD27+CD95-. Germline assignment: CDR1 MNHEY and CDR2 SMNVEV (reference sequence). The CDR3 loop spans 16 amino acids. Of note for this clonotype: The antigen is undetermined.

TRB cDNA libraries were made by UMI-labeled 5' RACE. Using the 5' RACE reads, TCRdb records one entry per CDR3 protein without DNA. This table lists around 90,000 distinct CDR3 sequences. V is TRBV27 and J is TRBJ2-1; there is no DNA to check the TCRdb D call of TRBD1. The source is a human donor in good health. Some clones in this sample may be carry-over from other donors' samples. The material sequenced was naive CXCR3- CD8+ T cells from blood. Subset here: CD45RO-CCR7+CD27+CD95- naive CD8+ T cells lacking CXCR3 (TNR3-). The CDR3 sequence is CAGSPDGDQGYNEQFF.